This record concerns one T cell receptor (beta chain) sequence. Each CDR3 protein is one row after TCRdb ran MiXCR on the RT-PCR reads. The sample holds tens of thousands of distinct CDR3 sequences; under 80% are singletons and the top ten take 4.5% to 5.5%. V was cut by 5 bases and J by 4 bases, with 6 bases left in between. The CDR3 sequence is 12 residues long. CDR1 and CDR2 from the germline V gene are SEHNR and FQNEAQ (reference sequence). The sample comes from a study of yellow fever vaccine responses in identical twins. The rearrangement links TRBV7-9 to TRBJ2-1; D call uncertain. The sequence derives from a woman aged 18-29 years who received the yellow fever vaccine. The sample consisted of T cells from blood (PBMCs), unsorted or a sorted subset (not recorded which), taken before or after yellow fever vaccination (not recorded which). The CDR3 coding sequence is TGTGCCAGCAGCGAGCAGTACAATGAGCAGTTCTTC. Protein: CASSEQYNEQFF.